A selection of T cell receptor beta chains follows, all from one sample in a study of T cell responses to AZD1222 COVID-19 vaccine. Using immunoSEQ multiplex PCR, the repertoire was profiled, and TCRdb retains in-frame clones only, with some absent. This sample has 120,000 to 150,000 clones; 91% occur once, and the top ten carry less than 5.5%. The specimen was peripheral blood, collected on day 0 of AZD1222 vaccination. Receptors were obtained from an adult in good health. Each CDR3 is given without its conserved first and last residue.

TRBV11-3,ASSNTPSGNTIY
TRBV2,ASKLNTEAF
TRBV29-1,SVEQGGYGYT
TRBV5-1,ASSRDRGNTEAF
TRBV28,ASSFGVAGSYEQY
TRBV7-9,ASSFLAGGPNTGELF
TRBV3-1/TRBV3-2,ASSRTAGGYNEQF
TRBV10-3,AISVQGAIGYEQY
TRBV6-5,ASTPPKGAGEAF
TRBV7-3,ASSLTGQGADTQY
TRBV5-8,ASSRNGLALAKNIQY
TRBV7-6,ASSTDDRLMNTEAF
TRBV28,ASTTLGDTEAF
TRBV6-5,ASSRGTAPYEQY
TRBV3-1/TRBV3-2,ASSQGLRQNEQF
TRBV5-4,ASSLAGGPYEQY
TRBV5-1,ASSLVGSGELF
TRBV6-1,ASSETAAGAQETQY
TRBV6-5,ASGQVTGELF
TRBV19,ASSAGGRETQY
TRBV29-1,SVAQGLRTEAF
TRBV6-1,ASSGLAGEGTDTQY
TRBV6-5,AIRSGNSGANVLT
TRBV5-1,ASSVIPGQLNEKLF
TRBV6-5,ASSKQPPDRYEQY
TRBV7-2,ASSERRGGATTDTQY
TRBV29-1,SGDVSGTRTQY
TRBV6-2/TRBV6-3,ASSYTSSTSGSYEQY
TRBV7-2,ASTPRTSGYNEQF
TRBV19,ASSIVLGNPNYGYT
TRBV12-3/TRBV12-4,ASSLIEGTEAF
TRBV6-5,ASFSVAATGELF
TRBV4-1,ASSDLDRVYGYT
TRBV2,ASAQGQETQY
TRBV7-6,ASSLAPRLAGVYEQY
TRBV19,ASSIGGGPNEAF
TRBV19,ASSIVAAGGIYNEQF
TRBV7-3,ASSLTLGGGTDTQY
TRBV25-1,ASSGGTGRYGYT
TRBV29-1,SVALPHEQY
TRBV7-6,ASSFGTTYEQY
TRBV27,ASSLRGGVTEAF
TRBV27,ASSFGTGNTGELF
TRBV14,ASSQADRYNNSPLH
TRBV7-6,ASSFRGSHRTGPPYEQY